This T cell receptor beta chain was recorded in a study of human T cells and chemical hapten exposure. Background on the study: Minor volume differences among pooled libraries chiefly drove per-sample TCR yield variation.

Time point given: patch test 1, 2 weeks after DPC sensitization. Treatment defined: therapeutic diphenylcyclopropenone sensitization with weekly scalp DPC. Deletions cut 4 bases from V and 7 bases from J, with 18 bases between. This CDR3 spans 15 amino acids. Germline CDR1 and CDR2: SGHRS and YFSETQ. With respect to this clonotype: Its specificity is unknown.

Study-level points and caveats: With regard to DPC sensitization, TCRs above 1 in 1000 frequency did not change. Expanded TCRs produced significantly more large CDR3 similarity clusters than controls did.

Each cDNA molecule in the library carried unique molecular identifiers. One entry per CDR3 protein results from TCRdb running MiXCR on the RACE reads. In the table there are some 180,000 distinct CDR3 sequences, 20% to 25% of which are singletons. The sample was whole blood, taken in connection with sensitization to the hapten diphenylcyclopropenone (DPC). The chain is built from TRBV5-1 and TRBJ2-1; the D gene could be TRBD1 or TRBD2 (5 bases each). This clonotype originated in a woman aged 45-59 years with alopecia areata. Some clones in this sample may be carry-over from other donors' samples. The CDR3 sequence: CASSPTGRLENEQFF. Here the CDR3 DNA reads TGCGCCAGCAGCCCAACGGGACGACTTGAGAATGAGCAGTTCTTC.